One sample yielded the 31 T cell receptor beta chains listed below, sequenced in a study of cytomegalovirus exposure and HLA in healthy donors. Sequencing used immunoSEQ multiplex PCR; TCRdb keeps in-frame clones, though not all of them. The data hold roughly 280,000 clones, with around 85% observed a single time. The material sequenced was PBMCs. These TCRs come from a woman younger than 35 in good health and CMV-seronegative.

The chain is built from TRBV7-2 and TRBJ2-1, with D perhaps TRBD2 (5 bases). Trimming removed 1 base at V and 14 bases at J, with 18 bases between. Looked up from germline, CDR1 is SGHTA and CDR2 is FQGNSA. The CDR3 runs to 14 residues. CDR3 bases: TGTGCCAGCAGCTTAGTAGTTTTGGCGGGTTTCGAGTTCTTC. Translation: CASSLVVLAGFEFF.

The chain joins TRBV4-3 to TRBJ1-2; a weak D match, TRBD1 (5 bases). Germline V gene data show CDR1 as LGHNA and CDR2 as YSLEER. V dropped 0 bases and J dropped 5 bases, with 16 bases sitting between them. There are 16 residues in the CDR3. CDR3 coding DNA: TGCGCCAGCAGCCAAGAAGAGACAGCGTACGGATATGGCTACACCTTC. The encoded protein is CASSQEETAYGYGYTF.

The rearrangement links TRBV7-7 to TRBJ2-7; 7 bases map to TRBD2. V shed 1 base, J shed 5 bases, and the junction held 5 bases outside the gene matches. The CDR3 sequence is 14 residues long. CDR1 SSHAT and CDR2 FNYEAQ come from the germline V gene (reference sequence). The CDR3 loop reads CASSLGTGGHEQYF. Written as DNA, the CDR3 is TGTGCCAGCAGCTTAGGAACGGGAGGCCACGAGCAGTACTTC.

The gene calls are TRBV10-2 and TRBJ2-3, with D possibly being TRBD2 (5 bases). The CDR3 has 13 amino acids. CDR1 WSHSY and CDR2 SAAADI come from the germline V gene. Trimming removed 8 bases from V and 6 bases from J, with 15 bases in between. This chain's CDR3 is CASESAGGDTQYF. The CDR3 bases are TGCGCCAGCGAGTCCGCAGGCGGGGATACGCAGTATTTT.

This clone occurred once. The V call is TRBV7-9, the J call TRBJ1-2; a weak D match, TRBD1 (5 bases). The V end lost 1 base, the J end lost 4 bases, and 16 bases lay between the germline ends. This CDR3 has 16 amino acids. Germline V CDR1 and CDR2: SEHNR, FQNEAQ (reference sequence). The CDR3, as DNA: TGTGCCAGCAGCTTAGTTGACAGCTTCACCTCCTATGGCTACACCTTC. This encodes CASSLVDSFTSYGYTF.

The chain recombines TRBV7-8 with TRBJ2-2; tentative D call: TRBD1 (6 bases). In germline, CDR1 is SGHVS, CDR2 FQNEAQ. The length of the CDR3 is 19 residues. V dropped 5 bases and J dropped 3 bases, with 25 bases sitting between them. The CDR3 loop reads CASSPRSDRRINYTGELFF. CDR3 nucleotide sequence: TGTGCCAGCAGCCCGCGATCAGACAGGAGGATCAACTACACCGGGGAGCTGTTTTTT.

J is TRBJ1-2 and V is TRBV27; D might be TRBD1 (5 bases). Germline values: CDR1 MNHEY, CDR2 SMNVEV (reference sequence). The CDR3 is made up of 15 amino acids. Deletions cut 3 bases from V and 1 base from J, with 12 bases between. The chain's CDR3 is CASSFGQGFNYGYTF. The CDR3 DNA reads TGTGCCAGCAGTTTCGGGCAGGGCTTTAACTATGGCTACACCTTC.

The chain is built from TRBV30 and TRBJ1-2; 7 nucleotides line up with TRBD1. CDR3 length: 14 residues. Germline V CDR1 and CDR2: GTSNPN, SVGIG (reference sequence). V trimming: 4 bases; J trimming: 7 bases; junction bases outside the gene matches: 12. The CDR3 spells CAWNKNVAGGGYTF. Here the CDR3 DNA reads TGTGCCTGGAATAAAAATGTGGCAGGGGGTGGCTACACCTTC.

In its sample, this clone was seen once. The chain couples TRBV30 to TRBJ1-4; no reliable D call. This CDR3 spans 14 amino acids. Between the trimmed V and J ends, which lost 2 bases and 10 bases, there was a span of 17 bases. CDR1 is GTSNPN and CDR2 is SVGIG in the germline V gene (reference sequence). CDR3 in DNA: TGTGCCTGGAGTTCTCCCGGGAAGCTAGGAAAACTGTTTTTT. Its translation is CAWSSPGKLGKLFF.

This clone appeared a single time. V is TRBV11-3 and J is TRBJ2-7; 14 bases map to TRBD2. This CDR3 has 16 residues. Trimming removed 0 bases from V and 3 bases from J; junction bases left unmatched: 1. Per the germline V gene, CDR1 is SGHNT and CDR2 is YENEEA. The CDR3 is CASSLEGTSGSYEQYF. CDR3 sequence (DNA): TGTGCCAGCAGCTTAGAAGGGACTAGCGGGAGCTACGAGCAGTACTTC. Using reference TRBV11-3 and TRBJ2-7 for the parts outside the CDR3, the full variable domain is EAGVVQSPRYKIIEKKQPVAFWCNPISGHNTLYWYLQNLGQGPELLIRYENEEAVDDSQLPKDRFSAERLKGVDSTLKIQPAELGDSAVYLCASSLEGTSGSYEQYFGPGTRLTVT.

This chain links TRBV4-3 with TRBJ2-3; D unresolved. The CDR3 contains 12 residues. Germline CDR1 and CDR2: LGHNA and YSLEER. With 1 base removed from V and 8 bases from J, the gap between germline ends came to 7 bases. The CDR3 DNA follows: TGCGCCAGCAGCCAAGGAGGCGGTACGCAGTATTTT. Its translation: CASSQGGGTQYF.

Only one count was recorded for this clone. The rearrangement uses TRBV30 and TRBJ1-1, with a tentative D call TRBD1 (5 bases). The CDR3 runs 15 residues. Trimming took off 2 bases at V and 3 bases at J, with 16 bases between the two ends. Germline CDR1 is GTSNPN and CDR2 is SVGIG (reference sequence). The CDR3 DNA sequence: TGTGCCTGGAGTCCAGGTACCCTAGGGGACACTGAAGCTTTCTTT. It is translated as CAWSPGTLGDTEAFF.

This chain links TRBV14 with TRBJ2-7; 7 bases fit TRBD2. The CDR3 loop spans 17 amino acids. V was clipped by 1 base and J by 4 bases; unmatched bases: 13. Germline assignment: CDR1 SGHDN and CDR2 FVKESK. CDR3 DNA sequence: TGTGCCAGCAGCCAAGCCGGAGGTTTTTGGGGAGGGTACGAGCAGTACTTC. Its translation is CASSQAGGFWGGYEQYF. Filled out from reference TRBV14 and TRBJ2-7, the complete variable domain reads EAGVTQFPSHSVIEKGQTVTLRCDPISGHDNLYWYRRVMGKEIKFLLHFVKESKQDESGMPNNRFLAERTGGTYSTLKVQPAELEDSGVYFCASSQAGGFWGGYEQYFGPGTRLTVT.

This clone was counted a few times. The chain carries TRBV18 and TRBJ2-5; TRBD2 matches at 8 bases. The V segment lost 2 bases and the J segment 1 base; nucleotides outside the gene matches: 0. Per germline, CDR1 KGHSH and CDR2 LQKENI. This CDR3 has 14 amino acids. The DNA of the CDR3 is TGTGCCAGCTCACCAGCGGGGGGCCAAGAGACCCAGTACTTC. Amino acid sequence: CASSPAGGQETQYF.

This clone was counted once. The chain's CDR3 is CASSLGAGVNEQFF. CDR3 in DNA: TGTGCCAGCAGCTTAGGTGCGGGGGTTAATGAGCAGTTCTTC. The chain carries TRBV7-6 and TRBJ2-1; TRBD2 agrees at 7 bases. The ends lost 1 base at V and 7 bases at J; junction bases unmatched: 4. The CDR3 loop spans 14 amino acids. Germline V gene lookup returns CDR1 SGHVS and CDR2 FNYEAQ.

This chain uses TRBV5-7 with TRBJ1-6; the match to TRBD1 covers 7 bases. TRBV5-7 is labeled an ORF, and its function is uncertain. J lost 0 bases, V lost 0 bases, and 9 bases had no gene match. The CDR3 sequence is 19 residues long. Here the CDR3 DNA reads TGTGCCAGCAGCTTGGAAGGGGGCATAAAGAGCTCCTATAATTCACCCCTCCACTTT. This gives the protein CASSLEGGIKSSYNSPLHF.

V is TRBV7-9 and J is TRBJ2-7; D gene ambiguous. This CDR3 is built from 15 residues. Germline CDR1 SEHNR, CDR2 FQNEAQ (reference sequence). V lost 5 bases and J lost 0, with 14 bases in between. The CDR3 region is CASSRFGDSSYEQYF. The CDR3 bases are TGTGCCAGCAGCAGGTTCGGAGACTCCTCCTACGAGCAGTACTTC. Variable domain in full (rest from reference TRBV7-9 and TRBJ2-7): DTGVSQNPRHKITKRGQNVTFRCDPISEHNRLYWYRQTLGQGPEFLTYFQNEAQLEKSRLLSDRFSAERPKGSFSTLEIQRTEQGDSAMYLCASSRFGDSSYEQYFGPGTRLTVT.

The chain recombines TRBV19 with TRBJ2-5; D might be TRBD1 (7 bases). V lost 6 bases, J lost 1 base, and 12 bases lay in between. In germline, CDR1 is LNHDA, CDR2 SQIVND (reference sequence). This CDR3 has 14 amino acids. Written as DNA, the CDR3 is TGTGCCAGTAGCGCGGGACAGCCCCAAGAGACCCAGTACTTC. It encodes CASSAGQPQETQYF.

The gene calls are TRBV5-1 and TRBJ2-1; no clear D. This CDR3 region has 13 residues. From germline, CDR1 is SGHRS and CDR2 YFSETQ. V was pared by 4 bases and J by 5 bases, with 10 bases between. The CDR3 DNA reads as TGCGCCAGCAGCGGGCCAGGAAACAATGAGCAGTTCTTC. Translation gives CASSGPGNNEQFF.

This clone was seen a few times. V usage is TRBV28 and J usage is TRBJ2-7; 7 bases map to TRBD1. Germline CDR1 reads MDHEN; CDR2 reads SYDVKM. The CDR3 runs 13 residues. The trim removed 6 bases at V and 2 bases at J, leaving 4 bases unmatched. The CDR3 sequence: CASRGDSTYEQYF. CDR3 coding DNA: TGTGCCAGCAGGGGGGACAGCACCTACGAGCAGTACTTC.

V gene TRBV19 combines with J gene TRBJ1-5; D unclear. Germline V gene lookup returns CDR1 LNHDA and CDR2 SQIVND (reference sequence). The CDR3 length is 14 residues. Trimming pared 3 bases from V and 0 bases from J, leaving 6 bases between. CDR3 DNA: TGTGCCAGTAGTATCCTTTATAGCAATCAGCCCCAGCATTTT. Translation: CASSILYSNQPQHF.

V is TRBV5-1 and J is TRBJ2-7, with TRBD1 as a possible D gene (6 bases). CDR1 is SGHRS and CDR2 is YFSETQ in the germline V gene. This CDR3 spans 15 amino acids. Trimming pared 6 bases from V and 4 bases from J, leaving 20 bases between. CDR3 bases: TGCGCCAGCACTTACTCCGGGACACTGGTTTACGAGCAGTACTTC. This codes for CASTYSGTLVYEQYF.

This chain joins TRBV5-6 and TRBJ2-3; 12 bases match TRBD2. The V gene's germline CDR1 is SGHDT and CDR2 YYEEEE. This CDR3 region has 15 residues. The V gene end was trimmed by 4 bases and the J gene end by 4 bases; junction bases not matched to a gene: 4. The chain's CDR3 is CASSLTSGGADTQYF. CDR3 bases: TGTGCCAGCAGCCTGACTAGCGGGGGCGCAGATACGCAGTATTTT.

The gene calls are TRBV27 and TRBJ1-2; TRBD1 might be the D (6 bases). The ends were cut back, 6 bases at V and 4 bases at J, with 24 bases in the middle. Germline CDR1 is MNHEY and CDR2 is SMNVEV (reference sequence). The CDR3 length is 17 residues. The CDR3 region has the DNA TGTGCCAGCAGCTTGTGGAAACAGGCCGCCAGGGGCTATGGCTACACCTTC. This gives the protein CASSLWKQAARGYGYTF.

The J gene is TRBJ1-3, the V gene TRBV30; D perhaps matches TRBD1 (5 bases). The ends were cut back, 3 bases at V and 2 bases at J, with 14 bases in the middle. The length of the CDR3 is 15 residues. Germline V CDR1 and CDR2: GTSNPN, SVGIG (reference sequence). CDR3 nucleotides: TGTGCCTGGAGCACGGGAGGGGTGGCTGGAAACACCATATATTTT. This gives the protein CAWSTGGVAGNTIYF.

The rearrangement uses TRBV27 and TRBJ1-3; 8 bases line up with TRBD1. The V segment lost 3 bases and the J segment 4 bases; nucleotides outside the gene matches: 5. CDR1 and CDR2 (germline): MNHEY, SMNVEV (reference sequence). The CDR3 spans 15 residues. CDR3: CASSLTTGVGNTIYF. The CDR3 region has the DNA TGTGCCAGCAGTTTGACGACAGGGGTCGGAAACACCATATATTTT.

This chain joins TRBV15 and TRBJ2-1; 7 nucleotides align to TRBD2. The germline V gene has CDR1 LNHNV and CDR2 YYDKDF (reference sequence). The J segment lost 9 bases and the V segment lost 1 base, leaving 6 bases of the junction unmatched. There are 14 residues in the CDR3. The DNA for the CDR3 is TGTGCCACCAGCAGAGGGGGCGGGAGCGGTGAGCAGTTCTTC. This encodes CATSRGGGSGEQFF.

This clone was counted a single time. V is TRBV5-1 and J is TRBJ2-7; TRBD1 matches at 7 bases. CDR3 length: 15 residues. Germline trimming cut 0 bases from V and 3 bases from J; bases unmatched to any gene: 6. CDR1 is SGHRS and CDR2 is YFSETQ in the germline V gene. The CDR3: CASSLEGQLFYEQYF. CDR3 bases: TGCGCCAGCAGCTTGGAGGGACAGCTCTTCTACGAGCAGTACTTC.

The rearrangement links TRBV11-2 to TRBJ2-3, with D possibly matching TRBD2 (6 bases). Germline V gene sequence: CDR1 SGHAT, CDR2 FQNNGV. This CDR3 has 18 amino acids. The ends were cut back, 5 bases at V and 0 bases at J, with 21 bases in the middle. Here the CDR3 reads CASSDWAWGGVSTDTQYF. The CDR3 DNA reads TGTGCCAGCAGCGATTGGGCTTGGGGCGGGGTTAGCACAGATACGCAGTATTTT.

The chain carries TRBV6-5 and TRBJ1-5; D call uncertain. This CDR3 is built from 13 residues. V lost 2 bases and J lost 6, with 8 bases in between. From germline, CDR1 is MNHEY and CDR2 SVGAGI. CDR3 DNA: TGTGCCAGCAGTTACGTAGGAGGTCAGCCCCAGCATTTT. This codes for CASSYVGGQPQHF.

J is TRBJ1-5 and V is TRBV27; D call uncertain. The V end lost 5 bases, the J end lost 0 bases, and 11 bases lay between the germline ends. The CDR3 is 15 amino acids. CDR1 and CDR2 from the germline V gene are MNHEY and SMNVEV (reference sequence). CDR3 sequence: CASSLMAVSNQPQHF. CDR3 DNA sequence: TGTGCCAGCAGTCTGATGGCGGTTAGCAATCAGCCCCAGCATTTT.